This TCR beta chain was recovered during a study of cytotoxic CD8 clonotypes in ibrutinib-treated CLL. V gave up 6 bases and J gave up 3 bases, with 17 bases separating them. CDR3 size: 16 residues. Germline CDR1 SNHLY, CDR2 FYNNEI. The data were produced by immunoSEQ multiplex PCR, yet TCRdb's version contains in-frame clones alone and is incomplete. Of over 150,000 clones listed, approximately 72% are singletons. General study points: Public clonotypes were rare and shrank or held steady on treatment. Exceeding age-matched healthy donors, baseline clonality also tracked the counts of circulating CD8+ T cells.

As regards this clone: Its antigen is currently unknown.

The sequence was obtained from a human donor with chronic lymphocytic leukemia. Material: PBMCs, obtained after 24 months of ibrutinib treatment. The chain has TRBV2 and TRBJ2-2; D remains ambiguous. In DNA form, the CDR3 reads TGTGCCAGCAGAGAGACGCGGTCATCGGACACCGGGGAGCTGTTTTTT. Translated, it gives CASRETRSSDTGELFF.